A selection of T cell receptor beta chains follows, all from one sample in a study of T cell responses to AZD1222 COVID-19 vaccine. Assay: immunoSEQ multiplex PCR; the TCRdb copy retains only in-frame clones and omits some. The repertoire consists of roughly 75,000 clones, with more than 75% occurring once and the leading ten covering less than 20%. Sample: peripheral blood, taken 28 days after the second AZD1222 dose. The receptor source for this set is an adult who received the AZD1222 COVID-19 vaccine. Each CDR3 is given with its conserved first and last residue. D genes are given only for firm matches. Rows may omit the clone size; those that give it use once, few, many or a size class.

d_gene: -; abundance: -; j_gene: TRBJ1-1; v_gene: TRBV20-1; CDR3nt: TGCAGTGCTATCCCCACAACTGAAGCTTTCTTT; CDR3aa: CSAIPTTEAFF
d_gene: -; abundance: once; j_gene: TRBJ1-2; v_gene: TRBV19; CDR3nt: TGTGCCAGTAGTCTCTCCCTTACGGGGGGCGGGCAAGGCTACACCTTC; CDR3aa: CASSLSLTGGGQGYTF
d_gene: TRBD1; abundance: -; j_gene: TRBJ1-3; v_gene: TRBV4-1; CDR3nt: TGCGCCAGCAGCCCAACCGAGGGGGCGGGAAACACCATATATTTT; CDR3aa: CASSPTEGAGNTIYF
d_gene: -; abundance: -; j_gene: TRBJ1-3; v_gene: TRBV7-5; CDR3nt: TGTGTCAGAAGCTTAGTAGCAGGAAACACCATATATTTT; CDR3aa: CVRSLVAGNTIYF
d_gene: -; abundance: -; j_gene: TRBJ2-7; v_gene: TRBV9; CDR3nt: TGTGCCAGCAGCGCAGGGGGGACAGCCGAGCAGTACTTC; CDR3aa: CASSAGGTAEQYF
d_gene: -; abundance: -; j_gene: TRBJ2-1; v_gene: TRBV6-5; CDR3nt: TGTGCCAGCAGGGGCGGGGACGGGTACGGTGAGCAGTTCTTC; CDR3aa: CASRGGDGYGEQFF
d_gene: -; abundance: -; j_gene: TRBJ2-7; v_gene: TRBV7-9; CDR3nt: TGTGCCAGCAGCTTAAAGGGGTCCCCCGGCGACGAGCAGTACTTC; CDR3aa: CASSLKGSPGDEQYF
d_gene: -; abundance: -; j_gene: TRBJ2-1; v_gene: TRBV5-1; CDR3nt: TGCGCCAGCAGCCTCCCCGGGGGCTCGGATGACGAGCAGTTCTTC; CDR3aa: CASSLPGGSDDEQFF
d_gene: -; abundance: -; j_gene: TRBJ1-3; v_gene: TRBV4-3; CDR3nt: TGCGCCAGCAGCCAAGATCCCCGGGGTAGGGGTCGTACGAACACCATATATTTT; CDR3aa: CASSQDPRGRGRTNTIYF
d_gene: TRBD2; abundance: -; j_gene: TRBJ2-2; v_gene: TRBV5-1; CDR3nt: TGCGCCAGCAGCTTGAAGCGGGGGGACACCGGGGAGCTGTTTTTT; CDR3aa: CASSLKRGDTGELFF
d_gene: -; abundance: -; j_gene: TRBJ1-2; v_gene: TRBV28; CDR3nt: TGTGCCAGCAGTATGGGGATGCTATTATATGGCTACACCTTC; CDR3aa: CASSMGMLLYGYTF
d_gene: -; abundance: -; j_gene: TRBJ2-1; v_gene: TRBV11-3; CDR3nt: TGTGCCAGCAGCCCGGGTATCCACAATGAGCAGTTCTTC; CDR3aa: CASSPGIHNEQFF
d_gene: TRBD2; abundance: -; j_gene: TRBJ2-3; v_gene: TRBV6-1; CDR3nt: TGTGCCAGCAGTGACCGGGAGGGGGATACGCAGTATTTT; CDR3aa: CASSDREGDTQYF
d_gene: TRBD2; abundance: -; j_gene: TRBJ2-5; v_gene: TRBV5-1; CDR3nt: TGCGCCAGCAGCTTGGACCGGGGACTAGCGGGGCGGGGAGAGACCCAGTACTTC; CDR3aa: CASSLDRGLAGRGETQYF
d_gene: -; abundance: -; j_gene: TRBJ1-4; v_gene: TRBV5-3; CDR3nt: TGTGCCAGAAGCCCCAGGGCCTGGCATGATCATCTGTTTTTT; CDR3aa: CARSPRAWHDHLFF
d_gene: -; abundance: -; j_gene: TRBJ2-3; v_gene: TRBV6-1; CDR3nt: TGTGCCAGCAGTGACGAGGACGCCACAGATACGCAGTATTTT; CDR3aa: CASSDEDATDTQYF